The text below deals with one TCR beta chain. What this receptor recognizes is not known. No much larger clonotype is one base removed from it; base qualities were not supplied. Preparation of the library involved PCR. The sequencer was an Illumina HiSeq 2500. To normalize quantification of the TCRbeta repertoire, the TCR libraries were built with molecular barcoding that relied on unique molecular identifiers. TCRdb passed the public sequencing reads through fastp at Q25 and MiXCR, retaining productive beta sequences. For every CDR3 protein sequence, its rows merge into one entry that carries the most common genes and DNA. For this sample there are 330,000 or so distinct CDR3 sequences; around 7.3% appear just once. The ten largest make up about 9.1% of the sample. These data belong to a study of T-cell reconstitution after alpha-beta-depleted transplantation in children (dated by TCRdb to the mid-2010s). About the full investigation: The study quantitatively tracked T-cell immune reconstitution after TCRalphabeta/CD19-depleted allogeneic hematopoietic cell transplantation in children using TCR repertoire profiling. Overall results and qualifications from the work: The high TCRbeta diversity at day 60 in some patients was ascribed to recipient T cells and intrathymic progenitors that had survived conditioning. Over the following months the frequencies of hyperexpanded clones went down, and after one year T-cell counts and TCRbeta diversity were mostly credited to newly produced T cells. The apparently early recovery of alphabetaT-cell counts about two months after transplant reportedly depended on only several hundred rapidly expanded clones that came from non-depleted graft cells.

In light of the paper, this sample's treatment or condition label describes: allogeneic hematopoietic cell transplantation with graft depleted of TCRalphabeta T cells and CD19 B cells. TCRalphabeta/CD19-depleted allogeneic hematopoietic cell grafts were given to the transplant recipients, all of whom were children. The sequence was collected from a female patient aged 2-10 years who had a stem cell transplant for Fanconi anemia, so the T cells may come from the graft donor. The material was peripheral blood, obtained 360 days after TCRalphabeta/CD19-depleted stem cell transplant.

The encoded CDR3 is CAWSAGTSGTDTQYF. The sequenced DNA: TGTGCCTGGAGTGCCGGGACTAGCGGTACGGATACGCAGTATTTT. Here the chain combines TRBV30 and TRBJ2-3; 11 central nucleotides agree with TRBD2. From the cysteine up to the phenylalanine, the CDR3 has a length of 15 residues. CDR3 DNA is the only sequence kept; it has 45 bases, read in frame from the first base. The germline V gene (reference sequence) sets CDR1 to GTSNPN and CDR2 to SVGIG. Trimming accounts for 1 base at V and 6 bases at J, while the number of junction bases matched to no gene is 6.